Below, one T cell receptor (beta chain) is given with its context. Its target is unknown. Latent tuberculosis screening used tuberculin skin test and IGRA at entry. The CDR3 loop spans 15 amino acids. CDR1 SGDLS and CDR2 YYNGEE come from the germline V gene. V gave up 4 bases and J gave up 3 bases, with 16 bases separating them. This sample was taken from a study of T cells in tuberculosis. General observations from the study: The TCR-beta difference was not significant; alpha differences partly reflected length.

TCRdb keeps only in-frame clones here, not all; method: immunoSEQ multiplex PCR. Of tens of thousands of clones listed, around 95% are singletons. Sequencing was done on a sample of PBMCs. This clonotype was obtained from a donor aged 10-29 years with latent tuberculosis or without tuberculosis infection. The chain employs TRBV9 and TRBJ1-2; TRBD1 might be the D (5 bases). CDR3 sequence reads: CASSPQGRGHYGYTF. CDR3 in DNA: TGTGCCAGCAGCCCTCAGGGCCGTGGCCACTATGGCTACACCTTC.